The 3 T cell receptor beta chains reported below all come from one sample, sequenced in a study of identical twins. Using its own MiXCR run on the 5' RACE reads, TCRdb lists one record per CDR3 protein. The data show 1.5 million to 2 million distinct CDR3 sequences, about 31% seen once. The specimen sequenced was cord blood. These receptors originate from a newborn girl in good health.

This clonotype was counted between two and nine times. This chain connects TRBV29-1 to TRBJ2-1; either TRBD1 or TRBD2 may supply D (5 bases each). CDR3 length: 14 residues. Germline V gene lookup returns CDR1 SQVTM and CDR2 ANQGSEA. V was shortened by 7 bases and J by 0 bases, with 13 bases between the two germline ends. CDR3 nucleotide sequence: TGCAGCGCGGGGCGGGCCAGCTCCTACAATGAGCAGTTCTTC. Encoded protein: CSAGRASSYNEQFF.

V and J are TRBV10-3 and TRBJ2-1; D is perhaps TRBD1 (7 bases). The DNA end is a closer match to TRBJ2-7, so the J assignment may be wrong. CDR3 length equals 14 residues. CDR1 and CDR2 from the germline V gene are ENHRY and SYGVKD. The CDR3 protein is CAISGGQDYNEQYF. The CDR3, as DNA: TGTGCCATCAGTGGCGGACAGGACTACAATGAGCAGTACTTC.

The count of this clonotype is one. CDR3 bases: TGTGCCATCAGCGAAGGGGGGCCTGGAAACACCATATATTTT. The encoded protein is CAISEGGPGNTIYF. The rearrangement links TRBV10-3 to TRBJ1-3, with D perhaps TRBD1 (6 bases). With 6 bases removed from V and 2 bases from J, the gap between germline ends came to 11 bases. The length of the CDR3 is 14 residues. Germline CDR1 ENHRY, CDR2 SYGVKD.